The TCR beta chain described here comes from a study of spatial heterogeneity in lung cancer. Each CDR3 protein gets one entry after TCRdb re-called the 5' RACE reads with MiXCR. Found here are 50,000 to 75,000 distinct CDR3 sequences, about 6.6% of them singletons; the top ten hold 14% to 15%. This clonotype was seen only a few times. The V gene's germline CDR1 is MNHEY and CDR2 SVGAGI. Trimming left V 6 bases short and J 7 bases short, with 16 bases between. The CDR3 spans 15 residues. Noted time point: sample taken at primary tumor resection. V usage is TRBV6-5 and J usage is TRBJ1-6, with D perhaps TRBD1 (5 bases). This receptor was obtained from a female donor with early-stage non-small cell lung cancer. The sample was PBMCs, taken at surgery. In DNA form, the CDR3 reads TGTGCCAGCAGCTCCCCGACAGAAGGGAATTCACCCCTCCACTTT. Encoded protein: CASSSPTEGNSPLHF.